This T cell receptor beta chain was retrieved from a study of a mutant IDH1 vaccine in newly diagnosed glioma (dated by TCRdb to the early 2020s). With respect to the entire study: Patients were given eight vaccinations, in weeks 1, 3, 5, 7, 11, 15, 19 and 23, which matched visits V03 through V10. Vaccination was initiated 4-6 weeks after radiotherapy alone, or concurrently with temozolomide cycles in the chemotherapy-containing groups. Before enrollment, patients had received standard therapy of radiotherapy alone, temozolomide alone, or radiochemotherapy with temozolomide; most received the combination. Of the approximately 30 treated patients, approximately 60% were male and approximately 40% were female, and the mean age was approximately 40 years. Six visits were used for peripheral blood collection: V03 (baseline), V05, V07, V10, V12 and V13. For exploratory analyses, approximately 23 treated patients had longitudinal TCRB deep sequencing done wherever samples were available. What the authors observed across the whole study: Immune responses induced by the vaccine were seen in approximately 92% of patients across multiple MHC alleles. The authors noted that analyses of patient blood samples could not be reproduced because of sample limitations. Pseudoprogression appeared unrelated to alterations in the top peripheral T cell clonotypes detected by TCRB sequencing. Availability determined which PBMC samples were chosen for TCRB deep sequencing.

In the germline V gene, CDR1 corresponds to SGHNT and CDR2 to YENEEA. V is cut by 1 base and J by 6 bases, and the space between the germline ends is 18 bases. There are 16 amino acids in the CDR3, from cysteine to phenylalanine inclusive. The read is trimmed to its CDR3 DNA, 48 bases read in frame from base 1. Libraries were built with the immunoSEQ multiplex PCR assay. Rearranged TCR beta chain sequences were amplified with the hsTCRB Kit following the manufacturer's protocol. An Illumina MiSeq was used to sequence the TCRB libraries. In the source study's methods: The kit vendor's proprietary platform handled demultiplexing, trimming and gene mapping. TCRdb's version of the immuneACCESS table is confined to in-frame rearrangements and falls short of the full clone set. An unresolved V gene accounts for under half of the shortfall where checked; the remainder is of unknown origin. From that table come the V and J calls and clone size; the DNA was used to work out D and trimming. This sample gives 38,000 or so clones in total; 75% to 85% of them show up just once. The ten largest clones take up more than 13% of the sample.

To note about this clone: No antigen is known for it. No much larger clonotype is one base removed from it; base qualities were not supplied.

The time point label corresponds to: week 11, during vaccination. A 20-mer mutant IDH1 peptide at 300 micrograms in Montanide made up each vaccine dose, which was injected subcutaneously together with topical imiquimod. The donors had newly diagnosed IDH1-mutant astrocytomas of WHO grade 3 or 4 that showed loss of nuclear ATRX. The samples were drawn from NOA16, a multicentre, single-arm, open-label phase I trial in Germany that tested a mutant IDH1 peptide vaccine in humans for the first time. Genomic DNA for TCRB sequencing was isolated from EDTA blood with the DNeasy Blood and Tissue Kit. This TCR came from a woman between 25 and 40 years old with glioma. Some clones in this sample may be carry-over from other donors' samples. The chain is assembled from TRBV11-3 and TRBJ1-1, with a tentative D gene TRBD1 over 5 matching bases. The sample here was peripheral blood mononuclear cells (PBMCs), taken from a glioma patient whose treatment included an IDH1 peptide vaccine. The nucleotides read TGTGCCAGCAGCTTAGGGGAGGGGCGCGGAAAGCCTGAAGCTTTCTTT. This is translated as CASSLGEGRGKPEAFF.